The rows below give T cell receptor beta chains drawn from one sample of a study of blood T cells in healthy people across ages. TCRdb redid the calling of the 5' RACE reads with MiXCR, one entry per CDR3 protein. The data hold approximately 810,000 distinct CDR3 sequences, with roughly 34% observed a single time. Sequencing used blood. All receptors come from a young man in good health. CDR3s leave out the opening cysteine and the closing phenylalanine or tryptophan.

CDR3	J	V
ASSHRLAASTDTQY	TRBJ2-3	TRBV11-1
ASSPLGQLNTEPF	TRBJ1-1	TRBV12-3/TRBV12-4
ASSSPPDTQY	TRBJ2-3	TRBV7-2
ASRVDTAYEQY	TRBJ2-7	TRBV5-1
ASSQGTGELQPQH	TRBJ1-5	TRBV4-2
ASSLYGTRNFYNEQF	TRBJ2-1	TRBV5-4
ASSPDRDREQY	TRBJ2-5	TRBV7-2
ASSQEDGDGGYT	TRBJ1-2	TRBV4-1
ASRSTGASNSPLH	TRBJ1-6	TRBV28
ASSKEIISYNSPLH	TRBJ1-6	TRBV21-1
ASSQLGSRLGGGAQY	TRBJ2-3	TRBV4-2
ASSLKSREGTDTQY	TRBJ2-3	TRBV7-9
ASSYEQY	TRBJ2-7	TRBV21-1
ASSLARALRDTQY	TRBJ2-3	TRBV11-2
ASSGGTGTPRRNQPQH	TRBJ1-5	TRBV7-6
ASSFDLSGGGGYT	TRBJ1-2	TRBV12-3/TRBV12-4
ASSDKPNTGELF	TRBJ2-2	TRBV6-5
ASSASPTRDNEQF	TRBJ2-1	TRBV9
ASSQDVQGKGSPLH	TRBJ1-6	TRBV3-1
STTPDRVGNQPQH	TRBJ1-5	TRBV20-1
ASSPGQGFATNEKLF	TRBJ1-4	TRBV5-1
ASSSSRLALSGYNEQF	TRBJ2-1	TRBV7-9
ASSHPWEQGGSGANVLT	TRBJ2-6	TRBV7-6